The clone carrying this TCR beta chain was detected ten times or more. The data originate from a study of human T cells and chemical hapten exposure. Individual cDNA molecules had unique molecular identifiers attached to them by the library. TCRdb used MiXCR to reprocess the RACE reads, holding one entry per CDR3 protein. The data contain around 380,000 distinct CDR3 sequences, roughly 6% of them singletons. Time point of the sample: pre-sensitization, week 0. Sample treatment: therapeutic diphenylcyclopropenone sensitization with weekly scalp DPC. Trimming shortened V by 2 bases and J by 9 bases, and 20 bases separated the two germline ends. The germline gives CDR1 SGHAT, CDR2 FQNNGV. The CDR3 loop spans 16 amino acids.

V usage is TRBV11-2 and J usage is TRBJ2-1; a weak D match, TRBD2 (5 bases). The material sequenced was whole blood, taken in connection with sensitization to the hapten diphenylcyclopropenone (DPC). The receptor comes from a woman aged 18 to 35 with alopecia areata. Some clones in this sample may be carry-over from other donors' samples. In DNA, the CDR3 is TGTGCCAGCAGCTTAAGTGGCGGATGGGGTGGAGGTGAGCAGTTCTTC. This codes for CASSLSGGWGGGEQFF. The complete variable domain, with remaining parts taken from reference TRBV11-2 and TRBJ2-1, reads EAGVAQSPRYKIIEKRQSVAFWCNPISGHATLYWYQQILGQGPKLLIQFQNNGVVDDSQLPKDRFSAERLKGVDSTLKIQPAKLEDSAVYLCASSLSGGWGGGEQFFGPGTRLTVL.